A single sample gave rise to the 29 T cell receptor beta chains below, sequenced in a study of OX40 agonist ivuxolimab in advanced cancers. Here immunoSEQ multiplex PCR was the method, and the copy in TCRdb shows in-frame clones only, minus some. The sample holds 65,000 to 75,000 clones, around 87% seen once. The sequences come from CD4+ or CD8+ T cells sorted from blood, collected in a trial of the OX40 agonist ivuxolimab. These receptors all stem from an adult with an advanced solid tumor such as melanoma, head and neck, liver or kidney cancer.

This chain connects TRBV7-3 to TRBJ2-3; TRBD2 agrees at 14 bases. Looked up from germline, CDR1 is SGHTA and CDR2 is FQGTGA. This CDR3 region has 16 residues. J lost 8 bases, V lost 4 bases, and 8 bases had no gene match. CDR3 nucleotides: TGTGCCAGCAGCTCAGGGACTAGCGGGGGCCAAGCTACGCAGTATTTT. Amino acid sequence: CASSSGTSGGQATQYF.

This clone was counted a few times. The V call is TRBV28, the J call TRBJ1-2; possibly TRBD1 for D (6 bases). This CDR3 region has 14 residues. V lost 4 bases, J lost 4 bases, and 13 bases lay in between. Germline CDR1 and CDR2: MDHEN and SYDVKM. The DNA for the CDR3 is TGTGCCAGCAGTTACAGGGACCGGTTCTATGGCTACACCTTC. Its protein is CASSYRDRFYGYTF.

V gene TRBV4-3 combines with J gene TRBJ1-4; D unclear. V lost 3 bases to trimming and J lost 8 bases, with 13 bases between them. This CDR3 spans 14 amino acids. Germline V gene data show CDR1 as LGHNA and CDR2 as YSLEER. The CDR3 region has the DNA TGCGCCAGCAGCCAGAGTGCCCTACAGGAAAAACTGTTTTTT. As protein: CASSQSALQEKLFF.

This clone came up many times. This chain connects TRBV5-1 to TRBJ2-7; 8 positions match TRBD1. The ends lost 4 bases at V and 5 bases at J; junction bases unmatched: 2. Looked up from germline, CDR1 is SGHRS and CDR2 is YFSETQ. This CDR3 contains 12 residues. CDR3 DNA sequence: TGCGCCAGCAGCGCGGACAGGGACGAGCAGTACTTC. The encoded protein is CASSADRDEQYF.

The chain carries TRBV7-2 and TRBJ1-3; no definite D call. The CDR3 sequence is 14 residues long. Germline CDR1 is SGHTA and CDR2 is FQGNSA. Trimming stripped 2 bases from V and 2 bases from J, with 7 bases between. CDR3 in amino acids: CASSLNGAGNTIYF. The CDR3, as DNA: TGTGCCAGCAGCTTAAACGGGGCTGGAAACACCATATATTTT.

V and J are TRBV29-1 and TRBJ1-4; D is unclear. CDR1 and CDR2 (germline): SQVTM, ANQGSEA. This CDR3 spans 11 amino acids. The CDR3 sequence: CNQRLYEKLFF. The CDR3 DNA is TGCAACCAAAGGTTATACGAAAAACTGTTTTTT.

The chain links TRBV4-1 to TRBJ1-5; 8 nucleotides align to TRBD1. Trimming took 0 bases from V and 6 from J; bases not matched to a gene: 7. CDR1 is MGHRA, CDR2 YSYEKL, per germline. The CDR3 is 16 amino acids. CDR3 in amino acids: CASSQEDLQGGQPQHF. The CDR3 nucleotides are TGCGCCAGCAGCCAAGAAGATTTACAGGGGGGTCAGCCCCAGCATTTT.

The V and J genes are TRBV13 and TRBJ1-4; tentative D call: TRBD1 (5 bases). Trimming stripped 5 bases from V and 4 bases from J, with 14 bases between. The germline CDR1 and CDR2 sequences are PRHDT and FYEKMQ (reference sequence). This CDR3 has 15 amino acids. This CDR3 reads CASSPSPRDNEKLFF. In nucleotides, the CDR3 is TGTGCCAGCAGCCCTTCTCCCAGGGATAATGAAAAACTGTTTTTT.

J is TRBJ2-3 and V is TRBV7-6; no reliable D call. The V and J ends lost 1 base and 2 bases respectively, with 7 bases between them. Germline assignment: CDR1 SGHVS and CDR2 FNYEAQ. The CDR3 sequence is 14 residues long. The CDR3 here is CASSLVVLTDTQYF. The CDR3 DNA is TGTGCCAGCAGCTTAGTAGTACTCACAGATACGCAGTATTTT.

The V call is TRBV7-2, the J call TRBJ2-1; 9 bases are a match to TRBD2. CDR3 length: 18 residues. Germline V lookup: CDR1 SGHTA, CDR2 FQGNSA. Losses at the gene ends were 2 bases for V and 4 bases for J; bases not matched to a gene: 12. CDR3 sequence reads: CASSLRSALAGIYNEQFF. The DNA for the CDR3 is TGTGCCAGCAGCTTAAGATCGGCCCTAGCGGGGATATACAATGAGCAGTTCTTC.

The V gene is TRBV7-9, the J gene TRBJ2-6; 7 bases agree with TRBD2. Germline V lookup: CDR1 SEHNR, CDR2 FQNEAQ (reference sequence). This CDR3 is built from 14 residues. The V and J ends lost 5 bases and 4 bases, in that order; junction bases with no gene match: 2. CDR3 nucleotide sequence: TGTGCCAGCAGCCAAGCGGGGGGGGCCAACGTCCTGACTTTC. This gives the protein CASSQAGGANVLTF.

The sample holds one count of this clone. The V call is TRBV6-6, the J call TRBJ2-7; TRBD1 aligns across 8 bases. The CDR3 is 14 residues long. Germline V lookup: CDR1 MNHNY, CDR2 SVGAGI (reference sequence). With 6 bases clipped from V and 0 bases from J, the junction kept 4 bases outside the gene matches. CDR3 in amino acids: CASRGQGHSYEQYF. In DNA form, the CDR3 reads TGTGCCAGCAGAGGACAGGGACACTCCTACGAGCAGTACTTC.

This chain uses TRBV19 with TRBJ1-1; tentatively, D is TRBD1 (5 bases). CDR1 is LNHDA and CDR2 is SQIVND in the germline V gene (reference sequence). The CDR3 extends over 17 amino acids. V was shortened by 5 bases and J by 1 base, with 20 bases between the two germline ends. The CDR3 loop reads CASSPAGVAGRNTEAFF. DNA for the CDR3: TGTGCCAGTAGTCCTGCTGGCGTGGCAGGGCGGAACACTGAAGCTTTCTTT.

This chain connects TRBV4-1 to TRBJ2-5; 7 nucleotides line up with TRBD2. V lost 1 base, J lost 5 bases, and 4 bases stayed unmatched. The CDR3 has 14 residues. The V gene's germline CDR1 is MGHRA and CDR2 YSYEKL. CDR3 loop: CASSQVGGMETQYF. CDR3 coding DNA: TGCGCCAGCAGCCAAGTGGGAGGGATGGAGACCCAGTACTTC.

A single count supports this clone. This chain joins TRBV18 and TRBJ2-1; the match to TRBD2 covers 7 bases. Trimming removed 0 bases from V and 5 bases from J; junction bases left unmatched: 7. This CDR3 comprises 16 residues. Per the germline V gene, CDR1 is KGHSH and CDR2 is LQKENI. In nucleotides, the CDR3 is TGTGCCAGCTCACCACCCCAAAGGGCGGGGGACAATGAGCAGTTCTTC. Translated: CASSPPQRAGDNEQFF. Combining the CDR3 with reference TRBV18 and TRBJ2-1 gives the whole variable domain NAGVMQNPRHLVRRRGQEARLRCSPMKGHSHVYWYRQLPEEGLKFMVYLQKENIIDESGMPKERFSAEFPKEGPSILRIQQVVRGDSAAYFCASSPPQRAGDNEQFFGPGTRLTVL.

The CDR3 region has the DNA TGTGCCAGCAGCGTACAGAGTGGGAGCTCCTACGAGCAGTACTTC. Encoded protein: CASSVQSGSSYEQYF. The chain links TRBV9 to TRBJ2-7, with D perhaps matching TRBD2 (5 bases). Germline CDR1 reads SGDLS; CDR2 reads YYNGEE. The CDR3 sequence is 15 residues long. With 1 base removed from V and 0 bases from J, the gap between germline ends came to 11 bases. The full variable domain, with the rest looked up from reference TRBV9 and TRBJ2-7, is DSGVTQTPKHLITATGQRVTLRCSPRSGDLSVYWYQQSLDQGLQFLIQYYNGEERAKGNILERFSAQQFPDLHSELNLSSLELGDSALYFCASSVQSGSSYEQYFGPGTRLTVT.

The rearrangement links TRBV6-1 to TRBJ1-2; tentatively, D is TRBD1 (6 bases). The length of the CDR3 is 14 residues. V lost 3 bases to trimming and J lost 4 bases, with 12 bases between them. CDR1 MNHNS and CDR2 SASEGT come from the germline V gene. The CDR3 loop is CASSDPDRPYGYTF. The CDR3 DNA follows: TGTGCCAGCAGTGATCCGGACAGACCCTATGGCTACACCTTC.

V and J are TRBV7-9 and TRBJ1-1, with D tentatively TRBD1 (5 bases). The CDR3 contains 14 residues. CDR1 SEHNR and CDR2 FQNEAQ come from the germline V gene (reference sequence). V dropped 5 bases and J dropped 5 bases, with 15 bases sitting between them. The CDR3 coding sequence is TGTGCCAGCAGCACGTTGGGGGTAAAGACTGAAGCTTTCTTT. Residues: CASSTLGVKTEAFF.

V is TRBV4-1 and J is TRBJ2-1, with TRBD1 matching over 8 bases. The V gene's germline CDR1 is MGHRA and CDR2 YSYEKL. CDR3 length equals 14 residues. With 3 bases clipped from V and 6 bases from J, the junction kept 4 bases outside the gene matches. The CDR3 bases are TGCGCCAGCAGCCACGTTGGACAGGGCAATGAGCAGTTCTTC. This gives the protein CASSHVGQGNEQFF.

CDR3 in amino acids: CASSSKGQGHIQYF. In DNA form, the CDR3 reads TGTGCCAGCAGCTCTAAGGGACAGGGTCACATTCAGTACTTC. V gene TRBV7-9 combines with J gene TRBJ2-4, with 9 positions matching TRBD1. Trimming took 4 bases from V and 8 from J; bases not matched to a gene: 6. This CDR3 comprises 14 residues. Germline V gene lookup returns CDR1 SEHNR and CDR2 FQNEAQ (reference sequence).

This clone has a single count. The chain joins TRBV7-2 to TRBJ2-1; 8 nucleotides align to TRBD2. Germline V gives CDR1 SGHTA, CDR2 FQGNSA. V was clipped by 1 base and J by 4 bases; unmatched bases: 6. The CDR3 runs 16 residues. CDR3 in amino acids: CASSLGTGGRYNEQFF. CDR3 sequence (DNA): TGTGCCAGCAGCTTAGGGACGGGGGGGCGGTACAATGAGCAGTTCTTC.

This chain connects TRBV29-1 to TRBJ2-7; D uncertain. The CDR3 runs to 15 residues. Germline CDR1 and CDR2: SQVTM and ANQGSEA. The ends were cut back, 0 bases at V and 1 base at J, with 13 bases in the middle. CDR3 protein: CSVEDRQKGSYEQYF. CDR3 DNA sequence: TGCAGCGTTGAAGATCGCCAAAAGGGATCCTACGAGCAGTACTTC.

The genes are TRBV9 and TRBJ2-1; a possible D gene is TRBD2 (7 bases). The CDR3 sequence is 15 residues long. V dropped 6 bases and J dropped 7 bases, with 20 bases sitting between them. Germline V gene lookup returns CDR1 SGDLS and CDR2 YYNGEE. Written as DNA, the CDR3 is TGTGCCAGCAACAAAGCGGGGACAATGAGGAATGAGCAGTTCTTC. Protein: CASNKAGTMRNEQFF.

The chain couples TRBV10-2 to TRBJ1-1; TRBD1 matches at 7 bases. This CDR3 has 13 amino acids. Germline assignment: CDR1 WSHSY and CDR2 SAAADI. J was trimmed by 3 bases and V by 6 bases; bases with no gene match: 4. The CDR3 protein is CASSQQGHTEAFF. The CDR3 coding sequence is TGCGCCAGCAGCCAACAGGGGCACACTGAAGCTTTCTTT.

The V call is TRBV2, the J call TRBJ1-1; D is possibly TRBD1 (5 bases). The CDR3 spans 13 residues. V lost 4 bases and J lost 2, with 8 bases in between. Germline values: CDR1 SNHLY, CDR2 FYNNEI. CDR3 nucleotides: TGTGCCAGCAGTGGGGACCAAAACACTGAAGCTTTCTTT. It translates to CASSGDQNTEAFF. Full variable domain (rest looked up from reference TRBV2 and TRBJ1-1): EPEVTQTPSHQVTQMGQEVILRCVPISNHLYFYWYRQILGQKVEFLVSFYNNEISEKSEIFDDQFSVERPDGSNFTLKIRSTKLEDSAMYFCASSGDQNTEAFFGQGTRLTVV.

The V and J genes are TRBV18 and TRBJ1-1; 7 bases match TRBD1. The CDR3 has 13 amino acids. Germline-derived CDR1 and CDR2 are KGHSH and LQKENI. V shed 3 bases, J shed 3 bases, and the junction held 1 base outside the gene matches. The CDR3 loop is CASSPGTDTEAFF. The CDR3 DNA sequence: TGTGCCAGCTCACCCGGGACAGACACTGAAGCTTTCTTT.

The chain recombines TRBV27 with TRBJ1-5; D not certain. The CDR3 is 14 amino acids. Germline CDR1 MNHEY, CDR2 SMNVEV (reference sequence). Trimming took off 5 bases at V and 3 bases at J, with 11 bases between the two ends. This CDR3 is CASSPTTSNQPQHF. In DNA, the CDR3 is TGTGCCAGCAGTCCTACGACGTCCAATCAGCCCCAGCATTTT.

A note on this clone: One end of the junction varies from germline; a read error may be responsible. The rearrangement links TRBV7-9 to TRBJ2-1, with D unclear. CDR1 and CDR2 from the germline V gene are SEHNR and FQNEAQ (reference sequence). The CDR3 extends over 12 amino acids. The CDR3 DNA reads as TGTGCCAGCAGCGTAGCCTTGGATGAGCAGTTCTTC. It specifies CASSVALDEQFF.

The chain is built from TRBV27 and TRBJ1-1; D not resolved. V lost 8 bases to trimming and J lost 1 base, with 14 bases between them. CDR3 length: 14 amino acids. CDR1 and CDR2 from the germline V gene are MNHEY and SMNVEV (reference sequence). The CDR3 nucleotides are TGTGCCAGCCGGTTAGCGGACCCGAACACTGAAGCTTTCTTT. It is translated as CASRLADPNTEAFF.